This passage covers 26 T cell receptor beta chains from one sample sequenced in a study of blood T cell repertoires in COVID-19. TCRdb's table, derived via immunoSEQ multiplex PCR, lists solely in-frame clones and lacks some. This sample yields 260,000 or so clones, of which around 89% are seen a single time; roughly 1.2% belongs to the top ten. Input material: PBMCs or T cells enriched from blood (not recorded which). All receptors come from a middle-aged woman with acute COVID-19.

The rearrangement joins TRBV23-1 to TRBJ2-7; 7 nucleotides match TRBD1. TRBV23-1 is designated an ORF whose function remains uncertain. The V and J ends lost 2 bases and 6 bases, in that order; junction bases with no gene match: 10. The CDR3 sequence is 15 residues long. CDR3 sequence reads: CASSQTPRQGSEQYF. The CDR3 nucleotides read TGCGCCAGCAGTCAAACCCCTAGACAGGGATCCGAGCAGTACTTC.

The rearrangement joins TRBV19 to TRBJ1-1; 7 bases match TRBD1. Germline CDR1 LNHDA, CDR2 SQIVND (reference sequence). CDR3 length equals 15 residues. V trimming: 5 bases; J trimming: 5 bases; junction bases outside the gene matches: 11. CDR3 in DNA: TGTGCCAGTAGTCCACCAAACAGGGGATGGACTGAAGCTTTCTTT. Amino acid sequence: CASSPPNRGWTEAFF.

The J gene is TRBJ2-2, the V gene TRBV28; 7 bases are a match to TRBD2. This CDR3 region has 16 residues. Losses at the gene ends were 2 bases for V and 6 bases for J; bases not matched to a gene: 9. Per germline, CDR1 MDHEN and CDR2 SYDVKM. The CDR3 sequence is CASSLDGRARSGELFF. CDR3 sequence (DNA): TGTGCCAGCAGTTTAGATGGGAGGGCCCGCTCCGGGGAGCTGTTTTTT.

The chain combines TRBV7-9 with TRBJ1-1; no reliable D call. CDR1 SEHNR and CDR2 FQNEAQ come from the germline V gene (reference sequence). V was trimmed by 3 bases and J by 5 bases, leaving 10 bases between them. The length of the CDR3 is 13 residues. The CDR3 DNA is TGTGCCAGCAGCTTTTCGACGGAGACTGAAGCTTTCTTT. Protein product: CASSFSTETEAFF.

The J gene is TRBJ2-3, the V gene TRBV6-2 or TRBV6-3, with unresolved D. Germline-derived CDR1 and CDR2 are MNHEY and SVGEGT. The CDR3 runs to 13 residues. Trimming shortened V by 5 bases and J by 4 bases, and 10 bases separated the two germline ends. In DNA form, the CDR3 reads TGTGCCAGCAGTCAAAAACTGGCAGATACGCAGTATTTT. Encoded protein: CASSQKLADTQYF.

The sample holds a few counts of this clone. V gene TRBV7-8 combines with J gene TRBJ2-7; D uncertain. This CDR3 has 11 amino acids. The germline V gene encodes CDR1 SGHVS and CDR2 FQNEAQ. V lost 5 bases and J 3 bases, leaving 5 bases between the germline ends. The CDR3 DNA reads TGTGCCAGCAGCCCCAACTACGAGCAGTACTTC. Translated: CASSPNYEQYF.

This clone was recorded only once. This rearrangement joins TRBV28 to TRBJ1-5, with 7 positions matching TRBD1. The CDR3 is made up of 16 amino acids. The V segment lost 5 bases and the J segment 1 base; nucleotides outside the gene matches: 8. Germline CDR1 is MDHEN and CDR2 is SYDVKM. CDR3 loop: CASSRTGGGSNQPQHF. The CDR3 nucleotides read TGTGCCAGCAGTAGGACAGGAGGAGGAAGCAATCAGCCCCAGCATTTT.

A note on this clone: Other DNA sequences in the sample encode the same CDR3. CDR3 nucleotides: TGTGCCAGCAGCGCAACAGGGTATGAGCAGTACTTC. This translates into CASSATGYEQYF. The chain joins TRBV7-9 to TRBJ2-7; maybe TRBD1 (6 bases). The CDR3 sequence is 12 residues long. The germline V and J ends were trimmed by 5 bases and 7 bases, with 12 bases remaining between them. Germline CDR1 is SEHNR and CDR2 is FQNEAQ (reference sequence).

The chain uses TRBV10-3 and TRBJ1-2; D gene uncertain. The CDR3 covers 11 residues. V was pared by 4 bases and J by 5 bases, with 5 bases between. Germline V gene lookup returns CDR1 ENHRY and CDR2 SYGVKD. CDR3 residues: CAISAEYGYTF. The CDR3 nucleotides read TGTGCCATCAGTGCGGAGTATGGCTACACCTTC.

DNA for the CDR3: TGTGCCATCAGTGAGTTCGAGGGGACAGGGGACACTGAAGCTTTCTTT. Amino acid sequence: CAISEFEGTGDTEAFF. The rearrangement links TRBV10-3 to TRBJ1-1; TRBD1 matches 10 bases. The germline V gene has CDR1 ENHRY and CDR2 SYGVKD. V trimming: 1 base; J trimming: 3 bases; junction bases outside the gene matches: 5. The CDR3 consists of 16 residues.

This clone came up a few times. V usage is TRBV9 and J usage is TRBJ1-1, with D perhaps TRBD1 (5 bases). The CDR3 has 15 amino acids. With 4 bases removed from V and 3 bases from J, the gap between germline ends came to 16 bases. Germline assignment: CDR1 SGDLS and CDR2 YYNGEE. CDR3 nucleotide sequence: TGTGCCAGCAGCCCAACCGGGGGGTTGGACACTGAAGCTTTCTTT. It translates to CASSPTGGLDTEAFF.

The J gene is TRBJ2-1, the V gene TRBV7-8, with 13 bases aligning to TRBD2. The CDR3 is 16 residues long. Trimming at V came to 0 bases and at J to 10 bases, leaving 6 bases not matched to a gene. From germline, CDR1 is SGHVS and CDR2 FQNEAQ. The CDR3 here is CASSLAGLAGNKEQFF. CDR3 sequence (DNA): TGTGCCAGCAGCTTAGCGGGACTAGCGGGAAATAAAGAGCAGTTCTTC. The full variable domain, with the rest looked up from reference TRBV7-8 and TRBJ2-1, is GAGVSQSPRYKVAKRGQDVALRCDPISGHVSLFWYQQALGQGPEFLTYFQNEAQLDKSGLPSDRFFAERPEGSVSTLKIQRTQQEDSAVYLCASSLAGLAGNKEQFFGPGTRLTVL.

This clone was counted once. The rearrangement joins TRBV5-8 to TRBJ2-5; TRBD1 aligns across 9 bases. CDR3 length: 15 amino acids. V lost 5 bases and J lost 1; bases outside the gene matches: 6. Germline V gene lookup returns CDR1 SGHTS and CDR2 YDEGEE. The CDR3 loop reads CASSWDREVQETQYF. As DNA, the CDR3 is TGTGCCAGCAGTTGGGACAGGGAGGTCCAAGAGACCCAGTACTTC.

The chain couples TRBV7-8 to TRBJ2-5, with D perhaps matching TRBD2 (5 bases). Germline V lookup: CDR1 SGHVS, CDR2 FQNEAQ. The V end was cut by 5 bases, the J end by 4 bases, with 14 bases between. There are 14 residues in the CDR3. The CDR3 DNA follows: TGTGCCAGCAGCCGTCCGCCACGGGGAGAGACCCAGTACTTC. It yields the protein CASSRPPRGETQYF.

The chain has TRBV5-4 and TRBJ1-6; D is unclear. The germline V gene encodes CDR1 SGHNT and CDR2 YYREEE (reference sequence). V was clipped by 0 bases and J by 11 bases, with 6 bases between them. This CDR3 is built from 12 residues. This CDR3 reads CASSLDRAPLHF. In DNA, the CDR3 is TGTGCCAGCAGCTTGGATCGGGCACCCCTCCACTTT.

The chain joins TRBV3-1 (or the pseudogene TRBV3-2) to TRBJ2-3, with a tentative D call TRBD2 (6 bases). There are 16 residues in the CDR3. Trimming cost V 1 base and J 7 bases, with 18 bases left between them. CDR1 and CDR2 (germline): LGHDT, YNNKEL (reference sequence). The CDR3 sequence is CASSQGSGRDGNTQYF. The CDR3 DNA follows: TGTGCCAGCAGCCAAGGCTCGGGGCGGGACGGAAATACGCAGTATTTT.

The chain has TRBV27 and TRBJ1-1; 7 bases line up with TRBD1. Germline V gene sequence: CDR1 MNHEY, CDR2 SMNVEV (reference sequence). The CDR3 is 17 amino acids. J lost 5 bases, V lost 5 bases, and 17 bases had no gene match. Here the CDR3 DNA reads TGTGCCAGCAGTCGCTTCGGGACAGACGAACGAAGGACTGAAGCTTTCTTT. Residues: CASSRFGTDERRTEAFF.

CDR3 bases: TGTGCCAGCAGCTTCCGGGGACTTTACAATGAGCAGTTCTTC. Translated: CASSFRGLYNEQFF. J is TRBJ2-1 and V is TRBV7-9; TRBD2 might be the D (6 bases). The ends were cut back, 3 bases at V and 4 bases at J, with 10 bases in the middle. Germline V gives CDR1 SEHNR, CDR2 FQNEAQ (reference sequence). The CDR3 is made up of 14 amino acids.

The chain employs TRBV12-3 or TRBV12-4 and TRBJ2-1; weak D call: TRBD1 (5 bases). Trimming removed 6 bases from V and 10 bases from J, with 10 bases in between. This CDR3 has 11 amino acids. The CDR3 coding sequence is TGTGCCAGCAGCCAAAGGGGAGAGCAGTTCTTC. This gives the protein CASSQRGEQFF.

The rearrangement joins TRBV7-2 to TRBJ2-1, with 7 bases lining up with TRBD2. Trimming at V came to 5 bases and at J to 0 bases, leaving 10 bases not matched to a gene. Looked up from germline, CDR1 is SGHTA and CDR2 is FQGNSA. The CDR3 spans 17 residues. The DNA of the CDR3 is TGTGCCAGCAGCGACCAAGGAGCGGGAAGCTCCTACAATGAGCAGTTCTTC. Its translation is CASSDQGAGSSYNEQFF. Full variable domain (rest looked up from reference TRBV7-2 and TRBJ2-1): GAGVSQSPSNKVTEKGKDVELRCDPISGHTALYWYRQSLGQGLEFLIYFQGNSAPDKSGLPSDRFSAERTGGSVSTLTIQRTQQEDSAVYLCASSDQGAGSSYNEQFFGPGTRLTVL.

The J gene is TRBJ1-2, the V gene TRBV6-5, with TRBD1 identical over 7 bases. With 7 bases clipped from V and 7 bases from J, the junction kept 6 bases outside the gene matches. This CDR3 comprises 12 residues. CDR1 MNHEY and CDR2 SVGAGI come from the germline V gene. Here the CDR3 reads CASMPGGSGYTF. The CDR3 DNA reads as TGTGCCAGCATGCCAGGGGGTAGTGGCTACACCTTC.

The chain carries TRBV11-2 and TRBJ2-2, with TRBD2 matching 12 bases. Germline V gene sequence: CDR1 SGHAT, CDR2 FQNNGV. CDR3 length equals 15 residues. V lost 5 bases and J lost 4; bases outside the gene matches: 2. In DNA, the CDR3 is TGTGCCAGCAGCCCGGGACTAGCGGGCACCGGGGAGCTGTTTTTT. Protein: CASSPGLAGTGELFF.

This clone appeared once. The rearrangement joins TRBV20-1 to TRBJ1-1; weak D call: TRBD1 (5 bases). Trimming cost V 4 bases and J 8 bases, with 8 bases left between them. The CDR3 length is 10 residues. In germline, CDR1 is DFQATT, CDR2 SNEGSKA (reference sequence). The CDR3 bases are TGCAGTGCTAAACGACAGGAAGCTTTCTTT. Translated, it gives CSAKRQEAFF.

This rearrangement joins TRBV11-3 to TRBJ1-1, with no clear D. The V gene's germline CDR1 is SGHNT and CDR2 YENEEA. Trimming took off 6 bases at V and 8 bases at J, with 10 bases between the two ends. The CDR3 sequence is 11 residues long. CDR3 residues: CASSLESEAFF. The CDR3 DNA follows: TGTGCCAGCAGTCTCGAGTCGGAAGCTTTCTTT.

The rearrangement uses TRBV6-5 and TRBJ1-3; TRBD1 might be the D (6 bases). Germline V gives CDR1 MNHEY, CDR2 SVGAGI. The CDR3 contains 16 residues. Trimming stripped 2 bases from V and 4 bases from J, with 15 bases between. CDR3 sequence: CASSYRATGWGNTIYF. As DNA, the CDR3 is TGTGCCAGCAGTTACCGCGCGACAGGATGGGGAAACACCATATATTTT.

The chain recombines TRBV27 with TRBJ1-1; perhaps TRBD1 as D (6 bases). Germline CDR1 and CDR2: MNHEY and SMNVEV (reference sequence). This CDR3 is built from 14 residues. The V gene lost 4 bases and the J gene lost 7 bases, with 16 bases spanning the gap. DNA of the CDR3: TGTGCCAGCAGTTGGGGGCTAGGAGAGAGTGAAGCTTTCTTT. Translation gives CASSWGLGESEAFF.